This T cell receptor (beta chain) was sequenced during a study of technical replicates of blood from a few donors. Here immunoSEQ multiplex PCR was the method, and the copy in TCRdb shows in-frame clones only, minus some. The sample includes about 44,000 clones, around 96% seen only once; the top ten take 0.35% to 0.4%. Germline CDR1 LNHDA, CDR2 SQIVND (reference sequence). This CDR3 has 17 amino acids. V lost 4 bases to trimming and J lost 5 bases; unmatched junction nucleotides: 9. The chain couples TRBV19 to TRBJ2-7; 15 bases are shared with TRBD2. This TCR derives from a human donor in good health. Sequenced material: T cells isolated from PBMCs. CDR3 in DNA: TGTGCCAGTAGTAGGACTAGCGGGAGGGCCCCGGGGAACGAGCAGTACTTC. Encoded protein: CASSRTSGRAPGNEQYF.